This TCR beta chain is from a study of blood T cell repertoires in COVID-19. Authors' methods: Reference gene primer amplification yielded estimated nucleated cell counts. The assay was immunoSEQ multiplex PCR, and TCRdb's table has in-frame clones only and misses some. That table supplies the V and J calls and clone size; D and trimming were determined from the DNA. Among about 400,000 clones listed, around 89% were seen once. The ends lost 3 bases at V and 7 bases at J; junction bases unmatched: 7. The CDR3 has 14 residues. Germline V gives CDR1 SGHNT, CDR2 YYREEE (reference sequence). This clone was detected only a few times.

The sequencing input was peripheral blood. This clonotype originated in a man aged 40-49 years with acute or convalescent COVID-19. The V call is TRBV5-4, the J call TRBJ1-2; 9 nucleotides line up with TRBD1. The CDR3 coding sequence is TGTGCCAGCAGCTCCCCGGGACAGGGTCTTGGCTACACCTTC. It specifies CASSSPGQGLGYTF. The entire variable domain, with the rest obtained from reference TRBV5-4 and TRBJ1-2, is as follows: ETGVTQSPTHLIKTRGQQVTLRCSSQSGHNTVSWYQQALGQGPQFIFQYYREEENGRGNFPPRFSGLQFPNYSSELNVNALELDDSALYLCASSSPGQGLGYTFGSGTRLTVV.